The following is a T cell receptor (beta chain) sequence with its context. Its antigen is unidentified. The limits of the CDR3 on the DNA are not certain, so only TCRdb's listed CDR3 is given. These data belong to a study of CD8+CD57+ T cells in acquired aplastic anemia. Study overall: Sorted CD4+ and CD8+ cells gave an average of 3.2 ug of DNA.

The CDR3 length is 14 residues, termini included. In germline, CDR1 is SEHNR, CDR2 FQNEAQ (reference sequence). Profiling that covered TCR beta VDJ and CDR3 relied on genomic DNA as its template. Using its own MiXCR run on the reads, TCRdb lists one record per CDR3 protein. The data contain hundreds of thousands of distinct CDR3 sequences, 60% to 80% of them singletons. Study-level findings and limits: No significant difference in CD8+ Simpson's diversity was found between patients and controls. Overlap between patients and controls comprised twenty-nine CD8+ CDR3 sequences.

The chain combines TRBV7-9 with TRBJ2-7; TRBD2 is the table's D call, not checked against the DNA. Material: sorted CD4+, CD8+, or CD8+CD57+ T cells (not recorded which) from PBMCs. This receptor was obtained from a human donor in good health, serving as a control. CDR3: CASRSAGTTLHFGF.